A single sample is the source of the 28 T cell receptor beta chains below, sequenced in a study of vaccination and CD4 T cells after COVID-19. Sequence data for DNA of cultured CD4+ T cells were generated by the Oncomine TCR Beta short-read assay. One entry per CDR3 protein, called by TCRdb with MiXCR from the PCR reads. The sample lists 17,000 or so distinct CDR3 sequences, around 55% occurring once. Their antigen targets remain unknown. The treatment here: roughly 11-day PBMC culture with coronavirus spike peptide pools or control peptides (ViraFEST assay). Sequencing was performed on CD4+ T cells from blood, cultured in vitro. These receptor sequences come from a human donor who had recovered from COVID-19.

The chain employs TRBV10-1 and TRBJ2-3, with D unresolved. This CDR3 region has 12 residues. CDR1 is WNHNN and CDR2 is SYGVQD in the germline V gene (reference sequence). V lost 6 bases to trimming and J lost 10 bases, with 14 bases between them. The CDR3, as DNA: TGCGCCAGCAGCGGAGTCCCGGTTGCGCAGTATTTT. It is translated as CASSGVPVAQYF.

This clonotype is a singleton in its sample. This is likely a read error, given that the CDR3 carries no conserved phenylalanine or tryptophan at its end. The V and J genes are TRBV7-2 and TRBJ2-7; 7 bases map to TRBD1. From germline, CDR1 is SGHTA and CDR2 FQGNSA. With 5 bases clipped from V and 2 bases from J, the junction kept 0 bases outside the gene matches. This CDR3 is built from 12 residues. CDR3 region: CASSDRAYEQYL. DNA of the CDR3: TGTGCCAGCAGCGACAGGGCCTACGAGCAGTACCTC.

This clonotype was picked up a small number of times. CDR3 sequence: CASRTGQGNYGYTF. For the CDR3, the DNA is TGTGCCAGCAGAACCGGACAGGGGAACTATGGCTACACCTTC. This chain links TRBV6-1 with TRBJ1-2; 9 nucleotides align to TRBD1. The germline gives CDR1 MNHNS, CDR2 SASEGT. The CDR3 covers 14 residues. The V segment lost 6 bases and the J segment 2 bases; nucleotides outside the gene matches: 4.

The rearrangement joins TRBV12-3 or TRBV12-4 to TRBJ1-2; a weak D match, TRBD1 (5 bases). CDR3 length: 15 amino acids. V lost 6 bases and J lost 7, with 21 bases in between. Here the CDR3 reads CASSFGPDTGLGYTF. The CDR3 nucleotides read TGTGCCAGCAGCTTTGGGCCCGACACGGGACTTGGCTACACCTTC.

The gene calls are TRBV20-1 and TRBJ1-5; D is unresolved. V shed 0 bases and J shed 3 bases, with 9 bases lying between them. Germline-derived CDR1 and CDR2 are DFQATT and SNEGSKA (reference sequence). The CDR3 contains 14 residues. In DNA, the CDR3 is TGCAGTGCTAGAGATCCAGGTATCAATCAGCCCCAGCATTTT. The encoded protein is CSARDPGINQPQHF.

This clonotype has just a few counts. The V gene is TRBV27, the J gene TRBJ2-5, with TRBD1 matching 9 bases. Trimming cost V 3 bases and J 2 bases; bases outside gene matches: 4. The CDR3 spans 15 residues. Germline lookup yields CDR1 MNHEY and CDR2 SMNVEV (reference sequence). The CDR3 DNA reads TGTGCCAGCAGTTTCGGACAGGGGCCTCAAGAGACCCAGTACTTC. It codes for CASSFGQGPQETQYF.

The rearrangement uses TRBV4-1 and TRBJ1-2; maybe TRBD1 (5 bases). CDR1 is MGHRA, CDR2 YSYEKL, per germline. With 2 bases removed from V and 7 bases from J, the gap between germline ends came to 20 bases. CDR3 length: 16 amino acids. CDR3 loop: CASSQLLAGHRGGYTF. The CDR3, as DNA: TGCGCCAGCAGCCAACTCCTTGCAGGGCATAGAGGTGGCTACACCTTC.

This chain uses TRBV2 with TRBJ1-6; a possible D gene is TRBD1 (5 bases). Germline CDR1 is SNHLY and CDR2 is FYNNEI. Trimming removed 11 bases from V and 5 bases from J, with 19 bases in between. The CDR3 sequence is 15 residues long. CDR3: CAGRGRAYDNSPLHF. CDR3 DNA sequence: TGTGCCGGGAGGGGCAGGGCGTATGATAATTCACCCCTCCACTTT. The whole variable domain, remainder taken from reference TRBV2 and TRBJ1-6, is EPEVTQTPSHQVTQMGQEVILRCVPISNHLYFYWYRQILGQKVEFLVSFYNNEISEKSEIFDDQFSVERPDGSNFTLKIRSTKLEDSAMYFCAGRGRAYDNSPLHFGNGTRLTVT.

The chain combines TRBV4-1 with TRBJ1-2, with TRBD1 as a possible D gene (5 bases). Germline lookup yields CDR1 MGHRA and CDR2 YSYEKL. V was cut by 4 bases and J by 2 bases, with 14 bases left in between. The CDR3 length is 15 residues. The DNA of the CDR3 is TGCGCCAGCAGCCTAGGTTTGACAGACAACTATGGCTACACCTTC. This codes for CASSLGLTDNYGYTF.

The genes are TRBV18 and TRBJ1-4; D is unclear. The CDR3 is made up of 16 amino acids. Germline assignment: CDR1 KGHSH and CDR2 LQKENI. The V end was cut by 1 base, the J end by 4 bases, with 13 bases between. CDR3 in amino acids: CASSPRRRVDNEKLFF. CDR3 nucleotides: TGTGCCAGCTCACCACGGAGGAGGGTAGATAATGAAAAACTGTTTTTT.

J is TRBJ2-7 and V is TRBV9, with D tentatively TRBD1 or TRBD2 (5 bases each). V shed 4 bases and J shed 5 bases, with 10 bases lying between them. The CDR3 is 12 amino acids. Germline CDR1 and CDR2: SGDLS and YYNGEE. The CDR3 protein is CASSRDGDEQYF. CDR3 coding DNA: TGTGCCAGCAGCCGGGACGGCGACGAGCAGTACTTC. The whole variable domain, filled in from reference TRBV9 and TRBJ2-7, reads DSGVTQTPKHLITATGQRVTLRCSPRSGDLSVYWYQQSLDQGLQFLIQYYNGEERAKGNILERFSAQQFPDLHSELNLSSLELGDSALYFCASSRDGDEQYFGPGTRLTVT.

J is TRBJ2-7 and V is TRBV20-1; 8 nucleotides line up with TRBD2. CDR3 size: 12 residues. After removal of 6 bases from V and 7 bases from J, the junction contained 8 bases not matched to a gene. Looked up from germline, CDR1 is DFQATT and CDR2 is SNEGSKA (reference sequence). For the CDR3, the DNA is TGCAGTGCAGATGGACTAGCTGGAGAGCAGTACTTC. It codes for CSADGLAGEQYF.

CDR3 in amino acids: CASRILAGGPDTGELFF. The DNA of the CDR3 is TGTGCCAGCAGAATACTAGCGGGAGGGCCTGACACCGGGGAGCTGTTTTTT. The chain uses TRBV11-3 and TRBJ2-2; TRBD2 matches at 13 bases. V lost 6 bases and J lost 3; bases outside the gene matches: 7. The CDR3 totals 17 residues. The germline gives CDR1 SGHNT, CDR2 YENEEA.

The V call is TRBV27, the J call TRBJ2-4; D remains ambiguous. The germline V and J ends were trimmed by 2 bases and 7 bases, with 15 bases remaining between them. The CDR3 is made up of 15 amino acids. Germline V CDR1 and CDR2: MNHEY, SMNVEV (reference sequence). DNA of the CDR3: TGTGCCAGCAGTTTAGAGGACCCGAAGTCGAACATTCAGTACTTC. Its protein product is CASSLEDPKSNIQYF.

The chain has TRBV6-1 and TRBJ1-2; maybe TRBD1 (5 bases). V was shortened by 7 bases and J by 7 bases, with 19 bases between the two germline ends. Looked up from germline, CDR1 is MNHNS and CDR2 is SASEGT. This CDR3 comprises 14 residues. CDR3 protein: CASTRGEIHGGYTF. CDR3 DNA: TGTGCCAGCACCCGAGGGGAGATTCATGGTGGCTACACCTTC.

By share, this clonotype counts as medium-sized. The chain links TRBV25-1 to TRBJ1-5, with 8 bases lining up with TRBD1. This CDR3 comprises 15 residues. From germline, CDR1 is MGHDK and CDR2 SYGVNS. V was clipped by 2 bases and J by 5 bases; unmatched bases: 5. This CDR3 reads CASSERGTGYQPQHF. For the CDR3, the DNA is TGTGCCAGCAGTGAAAGGGGGACAGGCTATCAGCCCCAGCATTTT.

V and J are TRBV20-1 and TRBJ2-2; D not resolved. Trimming shortened V by 3 bases and J by 4 bases, and 6 bases separated the two germline ends. CDR3 length equals 12 residues. Germline values: CDR1 DFQATT, CDR2 SNEGSKA (reference sequence). The CDR3 region is CSARGITGELFF. The CDR3 DNA sequence: TGCAGTGCTAGGGGAATCACCGGGGAGCTGTTTTTT.

This clonotype has a handful of counts. The chain joins TRBV24-1 to TRBJ1-1; 7 nucleotides line up with TRBD1. CDR3 length: 17 amino acids. CDR1 is KGHDR and CDR2 is SFDVKD in the germline V gene. J gave up 3 bases and V 4 bases, and 13 bases lay outside the gene matches. In DNA form, the CDR3 reads TGTGCCACCAGTGACATTACCCTCGGGCAGGGGGACACTGAAGCTTTCTTT. Encoded protein: CATSDITLGQGDTEAFF.

This chain joins TRBV12-3 or TRBV12-4 and TRBJ2-2; 10 bases are shared with TRBD2. The CDR3 loop spans 17 amino acids. V dropped 0 bases and J dropped 6; count of bases not matched to a gene: 7. CDR3 loop: CASSLARTSGSPGELFF. CDR3 in DNA: TGTGCCAGCAGTTTAGCGAGGACTAGCGGCTCACCCGGGGAGCTGTTTTTT.

This clonotype was seen a handful of times. A junction end diverges from the germline sequence, so it may reflect a read error. The rearrangement links TRBV7-7 to TRBJ1-2; 7 bases match TRBD1. Looked up from germline, CDR1 is SSHAT and CDR2 is FNYEAQ (reference sequence). The CDR3 contains 15 residues. The CDR3 here is CASSLGGVDTGNYTF. The CDR3 DNA reads as TGTGCTAGCAGCTTAGGGGGCGTGGACACGGGAAACTACACCTTC.

The chain's CDR3 is CASSLGSYNEQFF. The DNA for the CDR3 is TGTGCCAGCAGCTTAGGGTCATACAATGAGCAGTTCTTC. This chain uses TRBV7-2 with TRBJ2-1, with D unclear. The V end was cut by 1 base, the J end by 4 bases, with 5 bases between. The CDR3 sequence is 13 residues long. CDR1 and CDR2 from the germline V gene are SGHTA and FQGNSA.

DNA for the CDR3: TGTGCCAGTAGTATAGAACAGGGGGCGGGTTACGAGCAGTACTTC. This encodes CASSIEQGAGYEQYF. V usage is TRBV19 and J usage is TRBJ2-7, with 9 bases that match TRBD1. The CDR3 is 15 residues long. The V segment lost 0 bases and the J segment 4 bases; nucleotides outside the gene matches: 4. From germline, CDR1 is LNHDA and CDR2 SQIVND (reference sequence).

This clonotype has more than one count but fewer than ten. This chain links TRBV6-4 with TRBJ2-3; D possibly uses TRBD1 or TRBD2 (5 bases each). CDR1 is MRHNA, CDR2 SNTAGT, per germline. The V and J ends lost 5 bases and 0 bases respectively, with 9 bases between them. The CDR3 extends over 14 amino acids. CDR3 protein: CASSPGTSTDTQYF. Here the CDR3 DNA reads TGTGCCAGCAGTCCCGGGACGAGCACAGATACGCAGTATTTT.

This chain connects TRBV7-8 to TRBJ1-2; the match to TRBD1 covers 9 bases. The CDR3 is 15 amino acids. With V trimmed by 1 base and J by 2 bases, 2 bases remained unmatched. The germline V gene encodes CDR1 SGHVS and CDR2 FQNEAQ. CDR3 amino acids: CASSLGGTGNYGYTF. The CDR3 DNA is TGTGCCAGCAGCTTAGGAGGGACAGGGAACTATGGCTACACCTTC.

V usage is TRBV27 and J usage is TRBJ2-1, with 13 bases fitting TRBD2. CDR1 is MNHEY and CDR2 is SMNVEV in the germline V gene (reference sequence). V shed 1 base, J shed 6 bases, and the junction held 3 bases outside the gene matches. This CDR3 has 16 residues. CDR3 in DNA: TGTGCCAGCAGTTTATTTCGACTAGCGGGAGGCAATGAGCAGTTCTTC. As protein: CASSLFRLAGGNEQFF.

The chain has TRBV25-1 and TRBJ1-2; D gene ambiguous. Germline V gene lookup returns CDR1 MGHDK and CDR2 SYGVNS. The CDR3 is 15 amino acids. V was pared by 6 bases and J by 4 bases, with 18 bases between. The CDR3 sequence is CASSDEGLAVYGYTF. The CDR3 nucleotides read TGTGCCAGCAGCGACGAAGGGTTAGCGGTCTATGGCTACACCTTC.

This clonotype was seen only a few times. The rearrangement links TRBV10-1 to TRBJ1-1, with D possibly being TRBD1 (5 bases). The germline CDR1 and CDR2 sequences are WNHNN and SYGVQD (reference sequence). The CDR3 totals 14 residues. The V gene lost 3 bases and the J gene lost 5 bases, with 13 bases spanning the gap. The chain's CDR3 is CASSESGRETEAFF. The CDR3 region has the DNA TGCGCCAGCAGTGAATCGGGGCGCGAAACTGAAGCTTTCTTT.

CDR3 in DNA: TGCAGTGCCGCAGGGGGCAGGGCGGCTGAAGCTTTCTTT. Protein sequence: CSAAGGRAAEAFF. V is TRBV20-1 and J is TRBJ1-1; 8 positions match TRBD1. Germline-derived CDR1 and CDR2 are DFQATT and SNEGSKA (reference sequence). The CDR3 is 13 residues long. V lost 6 bases to trimming and J lost 6 bases; unmatched junction nucleotides: 9.